Presented here are 4 T cell receptor beta chains from one specimen sequenced in a study of T-cell reconstitution after alpha-beta-depleted transplantation in children. Preparing the TCRbeta library involved the use of unique molecular identifiers. One entry per CDR3 protein results from TCRdb running MiXCR on the PCR reads. Among roughly 100,000 distinct CDR3 sequences listed, around 7.8% were seen once. This specimen was PBMCs, taken before TCRalphabeta/CD19-depleted stem cell transplant. These receptors came from a boy aged 2-15 years with acute lymphoblastic leukemia, due to receive a stem cell transplant.

There are many counts of this clonotype. V usage is TRBV9 and J usage is TRBJ1-5; D gene uncertain. The CDR3 sequence is 15 residues long. Germline values: CDR1 SGDLS, CDR2 YYNGEE. Trimming left V 0 bases short and J 0 bases short, with 7 bases between. The CDR3 DNA reads TGTGCCAGCAGCGTAGCTGGGCTTAGCAATCAGCCCCAGCATTTT. Protein: CASSVAGLSNQPQHF. Filled out from reference TRBV9 and TRBJ1-5, the complete variable domain reads DSGVTQTPKHLITATGQRVTLRCSPRSGDLSVYWYQQSLDQGLQFLIQYYNGEERAKGNILERFSAQQFPDLHSELNLSSLELGDSALYFCASSVAGLSNQPQHFGDGTRLSIL.

This chain joins TRBV6-1 and TRBJ1-1; no firm D call. V dropped 4 bases and J dropped 1 base, with 10 bases sitting between them. Germline V lookup: CDR1 MNHNS, CDR2 SASEGT. The CDR3 is 14 amino acids. CDR3 DNA sequence: TGTGCCAGCAGTGTGGGCAGCGAGAACACTGAAGCTTTCTTT. It specifies CASSVGSENTEAFF.

This clonotype has only a few counts. This chain uses TRBV5-1 with TRBJ1-5; D is perhaps TRBD1 (5 bases). This CDR3 region has 13 residues. Germline CDR1 SGHRS, CDR2 YFSETQ. V lost 2 bases to trimming and J lost 5 bases, with 8 bases between them. Here the CDR3 reads CASSFSGDQPQHF. The CDR3 DNA reads TGCGCCAGCAGCTTTTCGGGGGATCAGCCCCAGCATTTT.

This clonotype was picked up many times. The chain recombines TRBV20-1 with TRBJ2-3; 7 bases agree with TRBD2. V was pared by 5 bases and J by 1 base, with 6 bases of the junction left unmatched. This CDR3 contains 14 residues. Germline V gene lookup returns CDR1 DFQATT and CDR2 SNEGSKA (reference sequence). The CDR3 bases are TGCAGTGCTCCTCCTAGCGGCCGCACAGATACGCAGTATTTT. Amino acid sequence: CSAPPSGRTDTQYF.